The TCR beta chain described here comes from a study of tissue T cells after allogeneic stem cell transplantation. Time point described: mouse harvest day 7 after allogeneic transplant. Each mouse received 10^7 T-cell-depleted marrow cells plus 10^6 splenic CD5+ T cells by tail vein. Germline V CDR1 and CDR2: KGHPV, FQNQEV (reference sequence). After removal of 6 bases from V and 1 base from J, the junction contained 2 bases not matched to a gene. The CDR3 is 15 residues long. The table came from immunoSEQ multiplex PCR; TCRdb's copy has only in-frame clones and leaves some out. The table has approximately 5,000 clones, 40% to 50% seen once. General study findings and limits: Limitations included a small, clinically heterogeneous cohort and limited sampling depth. Anatomically similar tissues had similar TCR repertoires within each patient. Blood and spleen captured only part of the tissue TCR repertoire.

This clone was found a few times. Its cognate antigen is unknown. Genes here carry mouse names. The read gets to within 1 residue of the CDR3 end, and the germline J gene fills in the rest. Sequencing input: gut tissue. The rearrangement joins TRBV26 to TRBJ2-2; 10 bases are a match to TRBD1. The clonotype comes from a female BALB/c mouse given C57BL/6 T cells with graft-versus-host disease after an allogeneic hematopoietic cell transplant. The covered CDR3 bases are TGTGCCAGCAGCCGGGACAGGGGAAACACCGGGCAGCTCTAC. Protein: CASSRDRGNTGQLY. The whole CDR3 sequence is CASSRDRGNTGQLYF. The variable domain in full, completed from reference TRBV26 and TRBJ2-2, reads NSKVIQTPRYLVKGQGQKAKMRCIPEKGHPVVFWYQQNKNNEFKFLINFQNQEVLQQIDMTEKRFSAECPSNSPCSLEIQSSEAGDSALYLCASSRDRGNTGQLYFGEGSKLTVL.